The 13 T cell receptor beta chains reported below all come from one sample, sequenced in a study of identical twins. MiXCR, applied by TCRdb to the 5' RACE reads, yields one record per CDR3 protein. The profile shows about 660,000 distinct CDR3 sequences, 8% to 9% of them singletons. These records were also assigned to another study, of yellow fever vaccine responses in identical twins.

The sequenced material came from PBMCs. All receptors come from a woman between 18 and 30 years old in good health.

For this clonotype: The junction does not match germline at one end; this may be a read error. The chain couples TRBV7-7 to TRBJ2-7; 9 positions match TRBD1. The CDR3 runs to 14 residues. Germline assignment: CDR1 SSHAT and CDR2 FNYEAQ (reference sequence). CDR3: CASSQAGTGYEQYF. The CDR3 nucleotides read TGTGCTAGCAGCCAGGCCGGGACAGGGTACGAGCAGTACTTC.

This clonotype was detected only a few times. The J gene is TRBJ2-5, the V gene TRBV20-1; either TRBD1 or TRBD2 may supply D (5 bases each). The length of the CDR3 is 15 residues. Looked up from germline, CDR1 is DFQATT and CDR2 is SNEGSKA (reference sequence). Deletions cut 3 bases from V and 5 bases from J, with 19 bases between. CDR3 DNA: TGCAGTGCTAGCCAGCCTAGGGGAGCAAGGGAGACCCAGTACTTC. Translated: CSASQPRGARETQYF.

This clonotype has more than one count but fewer than ten. CDR3 sequence: CASSFTSGGAGETQYF. The CDR3 nucleotides read TGTGCCAGCAGCTTTACTAGCGGGGGGGCCGGAGAGACCCAGTACTTC. The chain links TRBV7-2 to TRBJ2-5; TRBD2 matches at 13 bases. CDR1 is SGHTA and CDR2 is FQGNSA in the germline V gene. This CDR3 is 16 amino acids long. V shed 3 bases and J 4 bases; nucleotides not matched to a gene: 5.

The chain is built from TRBV6-2 or TRBV6-3 and TRBJ2-1; tentatively, D is TRBD1 (5 bases). This CDR3 region has 14 residues. Germline V gives CDR1 MNHEY, CDR2 SVGEGT. Trimming shortened V by 4 bases and J by 8 bases, and 15 bases separated the two germline ends. This CDR3 is CASSFRQGFDEQFF. The DNA for the CDR3 is TGTGCCAGCAGTTTCCGCCAGGGTTTCGATGAGCAGTTCTTC.

The sample holds a few counts of this clonotype. The J gene is TRBJ2-3, the V gene TRBV24-1; D call uncertain. Germline CDR1 KGHDR, CDR2 SFDVKD. This CDR3 is 17 amino acids long. Trimming removed 4 bases at V and 2 bases at J, with 18 bases between. CDR3 DNA sequence: TGTGCCACCAGTGACGCCGGGCCCAGGCTAAACACAGATACGCAGTATTTT. Translation: CATSDAGPRLNTDTQYF.

This clonotype was observed at least ten times. The chain uses TRBV12-3 or TRBV12-4 and TRBJ1-3; perhaps TRBD1 as D (6 bases). V lost 2 bases to trimming and J lost 2 bases, with 10 bases between them. The CDR3 contains 15 residues. CDR3 residues: CASSLLPGAGNTIYF. As DNA, the CDR3 is TGTGCCAGCAGTTTACTACCAGGGGCTGGAAACACCATATATTTT.

A few counts support this clonotype. The chain couples TRBV6-2 or TRBV6-3 to TRBJ2-3, with D perhaps matching TRBD1 or TRBD2 (5 bases each). With 4 bases removed from V and 4 bases from J, the gap between germline ends came to 18 bases. Germline V lookup: CDR1 MNHEY, CDR2 SVGEGT. CDR3 size: 16 residues. The CDR3 coding sequence is TGTGCCAGCAGTTCCGTTCGTACCGGGGCCCCAGATACGCAGTATTTT. Amino acids: CASSSVRTGAPDTQYF.

V gene TRBV20-1 combines with J gene TRBJ2-1; D is perhaps TRBD2 (7 bases). This CDR3 region has 16 residues. Germline V gene sequence: CDR1 DFQATT, CDR2 SNEGSKA (reference sequence). With 0 bases removed from V and 2 bases from J, the gap between germline ends came to 14 bases. The CDR3 DNA reads as TGCAGTGCTAGAGATGTGGGGGGGCTAACCTACAATGAGCAGTTCTTC. Translating gives CSARDVGGLTYNEQFF.

This clonotype appeared a few times. V gene TRBV12-3 or TRBV12-4 combines with J gene TRBJ2-5; TRBD1 aligns across 7 bases. CDR3 length equals 15 residues. With 6 bases clipped from V and 5 bases from J, the junction kept 12 bases outside the gene matches. The CDR3 DNA reads TGTGCCAGCAGCACGGACAGGAACCTATGGGAGACCCAGTACTTC. Protein: CASSTDRNLWETQYF.

This clonotype was seen at least ten times. This chain links TRBV20-1 with TRBJ1-6, with TRBD1 matching over 9 bases. Germline trimming cut 5 bases from V and 10 bases from J; bases unmatched to any gene: 9. Germline V gene lookup returns CDR1 DFQATT and CDR2 SNEGSKA (reference sequence). The CDR3 totals 14 residues. The CDR3 nucleotides read TGCAGTGCTTCCACACAGGGGGCAGGATCACCCCTCCACTTT. Amino acid sequence: CSASTQGAGSPLHF.

The J gene is TRBJ1-4, the V gene TRBV30; D is unresolved. Germline CDR1 and CDR2: GTSNPN and SVGIG (reference sequence). The CDR3 is 15 residues long. V lost 2 bases and J 4 bases, leaving 14 bases between the germline ends. The CDR3 loop is CAWSTRTGINEKLFF. The CDR3 bases are TGTGCCTGGAGTACCCGGACGGGAATTAATGAAAAACTGTTTTTT.

This clonotype came up a few times. The chain recombines TRBV6-4 with TRBJ2-3; 9 nucleotides agree with TRBD2. V gave up 5 bases and J gave up 4 bases; unmatched junction bases: 4. The CDR3 has 14 amino acids. Germline CDR1 MRHNA, CDR2 SNTAGT. The CDR3 bases are TGTGCCAGCAGTCTAGCGGGGAGCTCAGATACGCAGTATTTT. It yields the protein CASSLAGSSDTQYF.

This sequence joins TRBV12-3 or TRBV12-4 and TRBJ2-2; 11 nucleotides line up with TRBD2. V lost 5 bases, J lost 7 bases, and 6 bases stayed unmatched. The length of the CDR3 is 15 residues. CDR3 DNA: TGTGCCAGCAGTACACTAGCGGGAGTTGGCGGGGAGCTGTTTTTT. Translation: CASSTLAGVGGELFF.